The 30 T cell receptor beta chains in this list originate from one sample, sequenced in a study of monozygotic twins with inflammatory bowel disease. TCRdb re-called the 5' RACE reads and gives one entry per CDR3 protein, without DNA. This table holds approximately 400,000 distinct CDR3 sequences. The sample was blood. The receptors shown here come from a human donor with ulcerative colitis or Crohn's disease, or a healthy co-twin of an affected twin (not recorded which).

V and J are TRBV28 and TRBJ1-1; TCRdb selects TRBD1, and the lack of DNA leaves this call unchecked. This CDR3 contains 15 residues. In germline, CDR1 is MDHEN, CDR2 SYDVKM. CDR3 protein: CASSLRGFMNTEAFF.

The V gene is TRBV20-1, the J gene TRBJ2-7; TCRdb's assignment of TRBD1 cannot be checked, as there is no DNA. Germline V CDR1 and CDR2: DFQATT, SNEGSKA (reference sequence). This CDR3 spans 14 amino acids. The CDR3 loop reads CSAKEGTGTYEQYF.

The chain joins TRBV7-2 to TRBJ1-2; the TCRdb call, TRBD1, lacks DNA for checking. Germline V CDR1 and CDR2: SGHTA, FQGNSA. The CDR3 extends over 14 amino acids. CDR3 loop: CASSLGDSLYGYTF.

This chain joins TRBV20-1 and TRBJ2-1. This CDR3 has 14 residues. Per germline, CDR1 DFQATT and CDR2 SNEGSKA (reference sequence). CDR3 sequence: CSARITSVYNEQFF.

The chain joins TRBV5-1 to TRBJ1-3. This CDR3 has 15 residues. From germline, CDR1 is SGHRS and CDR2 YFSETQ. The CDR3 reads CASSLHGRPGNTIYF.

The chain has TRBV6-1 and TRBJ1-5; TCRdb designates TRBD1, a call that cannot be tested without DNA. Per germline, CDR1 MNHNS and CDR2 SASEGT. The length of the CDR3 is 13 residues. The CDR3 sequence: CASSAGTIQPQHF.

This chain connects TRBV5-1 to TRBJ2-2; TCRdb's D call, TRBD1, is unchecked because there is no DNA. The germline V gene has CDR1 SGHRS and CDR2 YFSETQ. The CDR3 loop spans 14 amino acids. CDR3 loop: CASSAGTDTGELFF.

CDR3 protein: CSAPAGVMYEQYF. This chain uses TRBV20-1 with TRBJ2-7; TCRdb selects TRBD2, and the lack of DNA leaves this call unchecked. Germline lookup yields CDR1 DFQATT and CDR2 SNEGSKA (reference sequence). This CDR3 is 13 amino acids long.

The chain couples TRBV28 to TRBJ2-7; no DNA is available, so the TRBD1 call from TCRdb remains unchecked. Germline V gives CDR1 MDHEN, CDR2 SYDVKM. CDR3 length: 13 residues. This chain's CDR3 is CASSTGQPYEQYF.

V is TRBV29-1 and J is TRBJ2-1; TCRdb outputs TRBD1, but without DNA this stays unchecked. Germline lookup yields CDR1 SQVTM and CDR2 ANQGSEA. The CDR3 sequence is 12 residues long. The CDR3 region is CSDSRQGDEQFF.

This chain connects TRBV7-9 to TRBJ2-5. Germline values: CDR1 SEHNR, CDR2 FQNEAQ (reference sequence). This CDR3 region has 14 residues. CDR3 sequence: CASSLGQIQETQYF.

V gene TRBV27 combines with J gene TRBJ2-7; TCRdb gives TRBD1 as the D gene, but with no DNA this cannot be confirmed. Germline V gene sequence: CDR1 MNHEY, CDR2 SMNVEV (reference sequence). The CDR3 length is 14 residues. The CDR3 is CASSFRQGGDEQYF.

The chain has TRBV20-1 and TRBJ1-1; the D call from TCRdb, TRBD1, cannot be confirmed without DNA. CDR1 is DFQATT, CDR2 SNEGSKA, per germline (reference sequence). CDR3 length equals 15 residues. CDR3 sequence: CSAPTRDRGQTEAFF.

The chain carries TRBV6-2 or TRBV6-3 and TRBJ2-7. Germline-derived CDR1 and CDR2 are MNHEY and SVGEGT. This CDR3 is 11 amino acids long. The CDR3 spells CASGLSYEQYF.

The rearrangement uses TRBV20-1 and TRBJ2-2; TCRdb's D call, TRBD1, is unchecked because there is no DNA. The CDR3 runs 14 residues. The germline V gene has CDR1 DFQATT and CDR2 SNEGSKA (reference sequence). CDR3 sequence: CSANRGADTGELFF.

The chain employs TRBV5-6 and TRBJ2-5; the TCRdb D gene call, TRBD2, has no DNA to confirm it. Per germline, CDR1 SGHDT and CDR2 YYEEEE. The CDR3 is 16 residues long. CDR3 loop: CASSLASGRIQETQYF.

This sequence joins TRBV20-1 and TRBJ1-5. This CDR3 is 13 amino acids long. Germline V gene sequence: CDR1 DFQATT, CDR2 SNEGSKA (reference sequence). The CDR3 reads CSASGNSNQPQHF.

The genes are TRBV3-1 and TRBJ2-5. This CDR3 spans 11 amino acids. In germline, CDR1 is LGHDT, CDR2 YNNKEL (reference sequence). The CDR3 here is CASRVQETQYF.

The chain combines TRBV24-1 with TRBJ2-5; the TCRdb D gene call, TRBD2, has no DNA to confirm it. CDR3 length: 16 amino acids. Germline V gene data show CDR1 as KGHDR and CDR2 as SFDVKD. CDR3: CATSDSRGGVQETQYF.

The chain employs TRBV3-1 and TRBJ1-5. CDR3 length: 14 residues. Germline lookup yields CDR1 LGHDT and CDR2 YNNKEL (reference sequence). Here the CDR3 reads CASSQDLGNQPQHF. The full variable domain, completed using reference TRBV3-1 and TRBJ1-5, is DTAVSQTPKYLVTQMGNDKSIKCEQNLGHDTMYWYKQDSKKFLKIMFSYNNKELIINETVPNRFSPKSPDKAHLNLHINSLELGDSAVYFCASSQDLGNQPQHFGDGTRLSIL.

This chain links TRBV4-1 with TRBJ2-7; TCRdb calls TRBD1, which cannot be checked without DNA. Germline V CDR1 and CDR2: MGHRA, YSYEKL. The CDR3 is made up of 15 amino acids. The chain's CDR3 is CASSPGQGNIYEQYF.

The chain is built from TRBV12-3 or TRBV12-4 and TRBJ2-1; the D gene TCRdb calls, TRBD1, cannot be checked with no DNA. The CDR3 totals 13 residues. CDR3 amino acids: CASSPFFSYEQFF.

J is TRBJ2-1 and V is TRBV11-2; there is no DNA to check the TCRdb D call of TRBD2. Germline CDR1 and CDR2: SGHAT and FQNNGV. The CDR3 runs to 15 residues. The CDR3 sequence is CASSVRGLADNEQFF. Based on the CDR3 plus reference TRBV11-2 and TRBJ2-1, the full variable domain is EAGVAQSPRYKIIEKRQSVAFWCNPISGHATLYWYQQILGQGPKLLIQFQNNGVVDDSQLPKDRFSAERLKGVDSTLKIQPAKLEDSAVYLCASSVRGLADNEQFFGPGTRLTVL.

The chain employs TRBV5-4 and TRBJ2-1; the D call of TRBD1 rests on TCRdb alone, since no DNA is present to check it. This CDR3 is 17 amino acids long. Germline values: CDR1 SGHNT, CDR2 YYREEE (reference sequence). The CDR3 is CASSLGGTGSTYNEQFF.

This chain joins TRBV20-1 and TRBJ2-2; there is no DNA to check the TCRdb D call of TRBD1. Germline CDR1 is DFQATT and CDR2 is SNEGSKA (reference sequence). This CDR3 has 13 residues. Here the CDR3 reads CSASQGMDGELFF.

The genes are TRBV20-1 and TRBJ2-3; the D call of TRBD2 rests on TCRdb alone, since no DNA is present to check it. The CDR3 covers 14 residues. Germline V gene lookup returns CDR1 DFQATT and CDR2 SNEGSKA (reference sequence). The CDR3 here is CSALLAGYTDTQYF.

The chain carries TRBV11-2 and TRBJ2-1; the TRBD2 assignment by TCRdb is unverifiable without DNA. Per germline, CDR1 SGHAT and CDR2 FQNNGV. This CDR3 contains 16 residues. CDR3 sequence reads: CASSSIGLAGRIEQFF.

This rearrangement joins TRBV3-1 to TRBJ1-3. Per the germline V gene, CDR1 is LGHDT and CDR2 is YNNKEL (reference sequence). CDR3 length: 13 residues. The CDR3 protein is CASSQGVRNTIYF.

The J gene is TRBJ1-3, the V gene TRBV15; the D call of TRBD1 rests on TCRdb alone, since no DNA is present to check it. Germline CDR1 and CDR2: LNHNV and YYDKDF (reference sequence). The CDR3 is made up of 15 amino acids. CDR3 amino acids: CATSSDRVTGNTIYF.

J is TRBJ2-2 and V is TRBV30; with no DNA, the TCRdb D assignment of TRBD1 cannot be verified. The CDR3 is 12 amino acids. From germline, CDR1 is GTSNPN and CDR2 SVGIG (reference sequence). CDR3 residues: CASRINTGELFF. The full variable domain, with the rest looked up from reference TRBV30 and TRBJ2-2, is SQTIHQWPATLVQPVGSPLSLECTVEGTSNPNLYWYRQAAGRGLQLLFYSVGIGQISSEVPQNLSASRPQDRQFILSSKKLLLSDSGFYLCASRINTGELFFGEGSRLTVL.